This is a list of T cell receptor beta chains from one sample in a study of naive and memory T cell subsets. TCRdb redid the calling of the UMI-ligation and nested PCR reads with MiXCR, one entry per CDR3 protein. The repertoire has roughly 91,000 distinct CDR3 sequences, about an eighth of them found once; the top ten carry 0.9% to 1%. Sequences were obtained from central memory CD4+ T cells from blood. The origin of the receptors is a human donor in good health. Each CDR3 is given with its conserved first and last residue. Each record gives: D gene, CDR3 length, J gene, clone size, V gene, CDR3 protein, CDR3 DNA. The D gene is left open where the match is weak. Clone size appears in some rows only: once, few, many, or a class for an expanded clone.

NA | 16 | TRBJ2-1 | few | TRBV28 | CASSLPGLGSYNEQFF | TGTGCCAGCAGTCTGCCCGGGCTCGGCTCCTACAATGAGCAGTTCTTC
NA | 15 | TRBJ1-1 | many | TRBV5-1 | CASSLRGPTNTEAFF | TGCGCCAGCAGCTTACGTGGGCCAACGAACACTGAAGCTTTCTTT
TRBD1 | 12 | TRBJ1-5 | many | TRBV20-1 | CSAETGTQPQHF | TGCAGTGCTGAGACAGGGACGCAGCCCCAGCATTTT
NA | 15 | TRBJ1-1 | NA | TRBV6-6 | CASTTGGLLSTEAFF | TGTGCCAGCACCACGGGGGGGTTGTTATCCACTGAAGCTTTCTTT
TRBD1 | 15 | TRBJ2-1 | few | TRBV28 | CASIHGTGVYNEQFF | TGTGCCAGCATTCATGGGACAGGGGTATACAATGAGCAGTTCTTC
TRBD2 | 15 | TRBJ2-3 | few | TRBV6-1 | CATLGTSGPPDTQYF | TGTGCCACCTTGGGGACTAGCGGCCCCCCAGATACGCAGTATTTT
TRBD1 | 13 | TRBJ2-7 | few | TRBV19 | CAIPSGQGNEQYF | TGTGCCATTCCCTCGGGACAGGGCAACGAGCAGTACTTC
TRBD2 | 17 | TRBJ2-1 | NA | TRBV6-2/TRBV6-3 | CASSYRGGGSRYNEQFF | TGTGCCAGCAGTTATCGTGGTGGCGGGAGCCGATATAATGAGCAGTTCTTC
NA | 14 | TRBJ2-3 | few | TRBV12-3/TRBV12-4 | CASSSMSVRDTQYF | TGTGCCAGCAGTTCGATGTCAGTTCGAGATACGCAGTATTTT
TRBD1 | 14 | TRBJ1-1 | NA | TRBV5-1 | CASSFMTGEGEAFF | TGCGCCAGCAGCTTCATGACAGGGGAGGGTGAAGCTTTCTTT
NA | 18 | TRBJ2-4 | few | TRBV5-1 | CASSLVPTTGDSKNIQYF | TGCGCCAGCAGCTTGGTCCCCACAACAGGGGACTCCAAAAACATTCAGTACTTC
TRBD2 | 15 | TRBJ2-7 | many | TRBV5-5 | CASSIAGGRNYEQYF | TGTGCCAGCAGCATTGCGGGGGGCCGCAACTACGAGCAGTACTTC
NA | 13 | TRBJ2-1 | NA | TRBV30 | CAWSGRVLSEQFF | TGTGCCTGGAGTGGGCGAGTCCTTAGTGAGCAGTTCTTC
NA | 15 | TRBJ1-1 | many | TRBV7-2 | CASSPTPGETTEAFF | TGTGCCAGCAGCCCTACCCCAGGGGAGACCACTGAAGCTTTCTTT
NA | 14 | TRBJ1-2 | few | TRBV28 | CASSFSRTPGGYTF | TGTGCCAGCAGTTTTTCGAGGACCCCGGGAGGCTACACCTTC
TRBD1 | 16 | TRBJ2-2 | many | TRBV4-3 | CASSQSTGGSTGELFF | TGCGCCAGCAGCCAATCCACAGGGGGAAGCACCGGGGAGCTGTTTTTT